This T cell receptor (beta chain) was captured in a study of T cell clonality in common variable immunodeficiency. This clone was seen repeatedly, ten times or more. Its antigen is undetermined. Sequencing ends 3 residues short of the CDR3 end; the germline J gene provides the rest. Measured with immunoSEQ multiplex PCR; TCRdb has only the in-frame clones, and not every one. The repertoire yields approximately 51,000 clones, none seen only once; the top ten contain about 6.5%. There are 13 residues in the CDR3. V was trimmed by 9 bases and J by 6 bases, leaving 17 bases between them. The germline CDR1 and CDR2 sequences are LNHDA and SQIVND (reference sequence). Findings and limits, study-wide: CVID subjects shared fewer TCRbeta clones than healthy controls did.

What was sequenced was peripheral blood mononuclear cells. The sequence was collected from a person aged 18 to 69 in good health. The rearrangement links TRBV19 to TRBJ1-2, with D possibly TRBD1 on 6 matching bases. This CDR3 reads CARPSDRPDGYTF. The sequenced part of the CDR3 DNA is TGTGCCAGGCCCTCAGACAGGCCGGATGGC. Filled out from reference TRBV19 and TRBJ1-2, the complete variable domain reads DGGITQSPKYLFRKEGQNVTLSCEQNLNHDAMYWYRQDPGQGLRLIYYSQIVNDFQKGDIAEGYSVSREKKESFPLTVTSAQKNPTAFYLCARPSDRPDGYTFGSGTRLTVV.